The clone carrying this T cell receptor beta chain was observed once. The sample is drawn from a study of blood T cell repertoires in COVID-19. Across the study: Samples came from the United States, Italy and Spain, spanning acute and convalescent COVID-19. From T cells, B-cell-depleted T cells, or PBMCs came the material, which was cDNA or gDNA.

In the source study's methods: From reference gene primer amplification, estimates of nucleated cell counts were derived. This table comes from immunoSEQ multiplex PCR, and its TCRdb copy is limited to in-frame clones, with some not included. D and trimming were read from the DNA, whereas the V and J calls and clone size are those reported in that table. The sample includes around 200,000 clones, around 90% of them seen just once. This CDR3 comprises 16 residues. Germline CDR1 is LNHNV and CDR2 is YYDKDF (reference sequence). With 3 bases removed from V and 2 bases from J, the gap between germline ends came to 15 bases.

Source material: peripheral blood. The sequence was obtained from a man aged 50 to 60 with acute or convalescent COVID-19. The V and J genes are TRBV15 and TRBJ2-3; D is ambiguous. The CDR3 reads CATSSRAFGFTDTQYF. The CDR3 DNA is TGTGCCACCAGCAGCCGTGCTTTCGGGTTCACAGATACGCAGTATTTT.